This is a list of T cell receptor beta chains from one sample in a study of blood T cell repertoires in COVID-19. Assay: immunoSEQ multiplex PCR; the TCRdb copy retains only in-frame clones and omits some. The sample has about 270,000 clones, 90% seen once. The sequencing input was PBMCs or T cells enriched from blood (not recorded which). All receptors derive from a woman between 25 and 40 years old with acute COVID-19. The CDR3 runs from the conserved cysteine through the conserved F or W. The D gene is left open where the match is weak. The listing skips clone size in some rows; elsewhere it reads once, few, many or a size class.

>NA|NA|TRBV19|TRBJ2-7
TGTGCCAGTAGTACATCACAGGGAAACTACGAGCAGTACTTC
CASSTSQGNYEQYF
>TRBD2|once|TRBV27|TRBJ2-7
TGTGCCAGCAGTTTATCCCTCACCGGGAGGGGAAACGAGCAGTACTTC
CASSLSLTGRGNEQYF
>NA|few|TRBV3-1/TRBV3-2|TRBJ1-1
TGTGCCAGCAGCCCCCCCGCTGTGGGGGCGGGCACTGAAGCTTTCTTT
CASSPPAVGAGTEAFF
>NA|NA|TRBV30|TRBJ1-5
TGTGCCTGGACTGGGGGGTTGGATCAGCCCCAGCATTTT
CAWTGGLDQPQHF
>NA|NA|TRBV2|TRBJ1-6
TGTGCCAGCAACAGGGAGTATAATTCACCCCTCCACTTT
CASNREYNSPLHF
>NA|NA|TRBV3-1/TRBV3-2|TRBJ2-7
TGTGCCAGCAGCGACACAGGGCGCCACGAGCAGTACTTC
CASSDTGRHEQYF
>TRBD1|NA|TRBV9|TRBJ2-7
TGTGCCAGCAGCGCCGAACGGGACAGGGTCTCGAGGTTCGTCTACGAGCAGTACTTC
CASSAERDRVSRFVYEQYF
>TRBD1|NA|TRBV3-1/TRBV3-2|TRBJ2-1
TGTGCCAGCAGACAGACAGGGGGGTACAATGAGCAGTTCTTC
CASRQTGGYNEQFF
>TRBD1|NA|TRBV29-1|TRBJ2-3
TGCAGCGCGACAGGGACCCCTACAGATACGCAGTATTTT
CSATGTPTDTQYF
>NA|NA|TRBV2|TRBJ1-1
TGTGCCAGCAGTAGTACTGAACAGAGTTTCATGAACACTGAAGCTTTCTTT
CASSSTEQSFMNTEAFF
>NA|NA|TRBV10-2|TRBJ2-1
TGCGCCAGCAGTTACAACCTGGTCGATGAGCAGTTCTTC
CASSYNLVDEQFF
>TRBD1|NA|TRBV28|TRBJ1-2
TGTGCCAGCAGCCGAGTCTGGGACAGGGCACATGGCTACACCTTC
CASSRVWDRAHGYTF
>TRBD1|NA|TRBV12-5|TRBJ2-7
TGTGCTAGTGGTTTGGGGACAGGGAACGAGCAGTACTTC
CASGLGTGNEQYF